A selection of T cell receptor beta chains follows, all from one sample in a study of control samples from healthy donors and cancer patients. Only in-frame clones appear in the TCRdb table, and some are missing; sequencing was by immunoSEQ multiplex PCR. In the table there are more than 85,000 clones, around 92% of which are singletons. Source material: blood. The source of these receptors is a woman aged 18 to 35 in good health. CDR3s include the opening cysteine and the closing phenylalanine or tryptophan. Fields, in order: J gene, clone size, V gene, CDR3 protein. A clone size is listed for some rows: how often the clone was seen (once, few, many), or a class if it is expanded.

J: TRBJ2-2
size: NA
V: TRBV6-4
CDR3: CASSSGAITGELFF

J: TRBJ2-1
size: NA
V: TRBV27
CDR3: CASSFSGEQFF

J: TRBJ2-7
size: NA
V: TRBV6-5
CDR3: CASSSSGLPYEQYF

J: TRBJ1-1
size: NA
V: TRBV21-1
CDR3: CASSGVTEAFF

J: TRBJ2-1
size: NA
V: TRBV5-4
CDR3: CASSDRTSGIGFSNEQFF

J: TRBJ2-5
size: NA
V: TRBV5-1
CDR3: CASSLSFPEETQYF

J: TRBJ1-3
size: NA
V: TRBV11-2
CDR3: CASSGTGNAGNTIYF

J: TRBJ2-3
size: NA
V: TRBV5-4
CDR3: CASSPGRTTDTQYF

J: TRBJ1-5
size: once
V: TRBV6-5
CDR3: CASGYGQNQPQHF

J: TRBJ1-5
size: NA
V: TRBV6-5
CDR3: CASSDRSRPQHF

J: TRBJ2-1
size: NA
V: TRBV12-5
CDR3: CASGLVSYNEQFF

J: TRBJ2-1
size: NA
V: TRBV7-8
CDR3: CASSPRHIIAGFGNEQFF

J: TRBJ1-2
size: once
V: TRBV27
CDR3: CATGQQGLSGYTF

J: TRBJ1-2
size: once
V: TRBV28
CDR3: CASTPGWGYTF

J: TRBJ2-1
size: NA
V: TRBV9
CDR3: CASSVDPGHNEQFF

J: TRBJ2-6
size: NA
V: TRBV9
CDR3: CASSSRDRVLAGANVLTF

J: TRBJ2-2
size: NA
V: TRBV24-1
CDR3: CATSDLTVLGTGELFF

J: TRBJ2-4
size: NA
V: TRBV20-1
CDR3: CSASQVKNIQYF

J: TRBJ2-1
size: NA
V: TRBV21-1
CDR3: CASSKAGRDFF

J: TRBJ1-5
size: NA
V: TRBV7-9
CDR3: CAGGGEGQPQHF

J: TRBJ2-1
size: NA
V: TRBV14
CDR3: CASSRVGGFYNEQFF

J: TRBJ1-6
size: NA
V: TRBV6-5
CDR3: CASSPMPGADSPLHF

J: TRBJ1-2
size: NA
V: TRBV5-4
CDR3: CASSLTGTGSGYTF

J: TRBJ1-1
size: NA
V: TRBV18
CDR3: CASSPPKGRGNTEAFF

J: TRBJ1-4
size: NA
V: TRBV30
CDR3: CAWSRSGNEKLFF

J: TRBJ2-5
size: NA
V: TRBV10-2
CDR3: CASSPDSPQTQYF

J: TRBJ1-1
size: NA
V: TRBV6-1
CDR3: CASSESVNTEAFF

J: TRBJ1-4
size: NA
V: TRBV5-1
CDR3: CASSLAGTGGEKLFF

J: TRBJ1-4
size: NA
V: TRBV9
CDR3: CASSGPAGRGDEKLFF

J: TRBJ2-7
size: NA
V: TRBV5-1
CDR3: CASSLDEGRYDEQYF

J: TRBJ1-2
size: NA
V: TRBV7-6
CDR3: CASSLSAGGNYGYTF

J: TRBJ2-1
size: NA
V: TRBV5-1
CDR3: CASYQPTATNEQFF

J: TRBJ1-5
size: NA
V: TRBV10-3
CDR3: CAISGTSGEPQHF